The rows below give T cell receptor beta chains drawn from one sample of a study of PD-L1 blockade in urothelial cancer. Generated by immunoSEQ multiplex PCR, the TCRdb table keeps only in-frame clones and is missing some. The sample lists 50,000 to 55,000 clones, about three quarters occurring once. Sample: PBMCs, taken around atezolizumab (anti-PD-L1) treatment. The receptors originated from a man in his sixties or seventies with urothelial cancer. The CDR3 runs from the conserved cysteine through the conserved F or W. The order of the fields is clone size, CDR3 length, D gene, J gene, V gene, CDR3 protein, CDR3 DNA. A D gene is named only where the DNA matches it firmly. A clone size is listed for some rows: how often the clone was seen (once, few, many), or a class if it is expanded.

abundance: -; len: 16; d_gene: -; j_gene: TRBJ2-5; v_gene: TRBV5-4; CDR3aa: CASSLVGMPGKETQYF; CDR3nt: TGTGCCAGCAGCCTTGTGGGGATGCCGGGGAAAGAGACCCAGTACTTC
abundance: few; len: 16; d_gene: TRBD1; j_gene: TRBJ1-1; v_gene: TRBV27; CDR3aa: CASSLSGGQPNTEAFF; CDR3nt: TGTGCCAGCAGTTTATCGGGGGGACAGCCGAACACTGAAGCTTTCTTT
abundance: -; len: 14; d_gene: -; j_gene: TRBJ1-4; v_gene: TRBV6-5; CDR3aa: CASGRGGTNEKLFF; CDR3nt: TGTGCCAGCGGACGAGGGGGAACTAATGAAAAACTGTTTTTT
abundance: few; len: 16; d_gene: -; j_gene: TRBJ2-7; v_gene: TRBV6-6; CDR3aa: CASSYSEKTGPYEQYF; CDR3nt: TGTGCCAGCAGTTACTCGGAAAAAACAGGGCCCTACGAGCAGTACTTC
abundance: -; len: 15; d_gene: -; j_gene: TRBJ1-1; v_gene: TRBV18; CDR3aa: CASSPLGHLDTEAFF; CDR3nt: TGTGCCAGCTCACCTCTGGGACACCTCGACACTGAAGCTTTCTTT
abundance: once; len: 15; d_gene: -; j_gene: TRBJ1-3; v_gene: TRBV18; CDR3aa: CASSPRPEGGNTIYF; CDR3nt: TGTGCCAGCTCACCAAGGCCGGAGGGTGGAAACACCATATATTTT
abundance: -; len: 13; d_gene: TRBD1; j_gene: TRBJ1-2; v_gene: TRBV19; CDR3aa: CASSTQGSNGYTF; CDR3nt: TGTGCCAGTAGTACACAGGGGTCAAATGGCTACACCTTC
abundance: -; len: 14; d_gene: TRBD1; j_gene: TRBJ1-2; v_gene: TRBV6-5; CDR3aa: CASSYPGQAGGYTF; CDR3nt: TGTGCCAGCAGTTACCCAGGACAGGCTGGCGGCTACACCTTC
abundance: -; len: 17; d_gene: -; j_gene: TRBJ2-7; v_gene: TRBV12-2; CDR3aa: CASRLSLNSGSSYEQYF; CDR3nt: TGTGCAAGTCGCTTAAGCTTGAATAGCGGGAGTTCCTACGAGCAGTACTTC
abundance: -; len: 12; d_gene: -; j_gene: TRBJ1-3; v_gene: TRBV5-1; CDR3aa: CASSSEGNTIYF; CDR3nt: TGCGCCAGCAGCTCCGAGGGAAACACCATATATTTT
abundance: -; len: 12; d_gene: -; j_gene: TRBJ2-5; v_gene: TRBV5-1; CDR3aa: CASSLGMETQYF; CDR3nt: TGCGCCAGCAGCTTGGGTATGGAGACCCAGTACTTC
abundance: -; len: 14; d_gene: -; j_gene: TRBJ1-2; v_gene: TRBV5-6; CDR3aa: CASSTQRGLYGYTF; CDR3nt: TGTGCCAGCAGCACACAGAGGGGGTTGTATGGCTACACCTTC
abundance: few; len: 15; d_gene: -; j_gene: TRBJ1-5; v_gene: TRBV28; CDR3aa: CASSFRGLGNQPQHF; CDR3nt: TGTGCCAGCAGTTTTCGGGGGTTAGGCAATCAGCCCCAGCATTTT
abundance: -; len: 14; d_gene: TRBD1; j_gene: TRBJ1-5; v_gene: TRBV4-1; CDR3aa: CASSHPQGLQPQHF; CDR3nt: TGCGCCAGCAGCCATCCACAGGGGCTCCAGCCCCAGCATTTT
abundance: once; len: 14; d_gene: TRBD1; j_gene: TRBJ1-5; v_gene: TRBV6-5; CDR3aa: CASTGQSRFQPQHF; CDR3nt: TGTGCCAGCACGGGACAGTCGAGATTTCAGCCCCAGCATTTT
abundance: -; len: 14; d_gene: -; j_gene: TRBJ1-6; v_gene: TRBV6-5; CDR3aa: CASREQPYNSPLHF; CDR3nt: TGTGCCAGCAGAGAACAGCCTTATAATTCACCCCTCCACTTT
abundance: -; len: 18; d_gene: -; j_gene: TRBJ2-7; v_gene: TRBV4-2; CDR3aa: CASSPQLTTGTSNYEQYF; CDR3nt: TGTGCCAGCAGCCCTCAATTAACCACCGGGACATCCAACTACGAGCAGTACTTC
abundance: few; len: 16; d_gene: TRBD1; j_gene: TRBJ1-2; v_gene: TRBV4-3; CDR3aa: CASSQEAGQAGYGYTF; CDR3nt: TGCGCCAGCAGCCAAGAGGCCGGACAGGCTGGCTATGGCTACACCTTC
abundance: -; len: 14; d_gene: TRBD1; j_gene: TRBJ1-2; v_gene: TRBV9; CDR3aa: CASSSSGTAYGYTF; CDR3nt: TGTGCCAGCAGCTCATCCGGGACAGCCTATGGCTACACCTTC
abundance: -; len: 17; d_gene: TRBD2; j_gene: TRBJ2-5; v_gene: TRBV9; CDR3aa: CASSPTGGRVFYETQYF; CDR3nt: TGTGCCAGCAGCCCCACGGGCGGGAGAGTATTTTACGAGACCCAGTACTTC
abundance: -; len: 14; d_gene: -; j_gene: TRBJ2-5; v_gene: TRBV10-3; CDR3aa: CAISESGGRETQYF; CDR3nt: TGTGCCATCAGTGAGTCGGGGGGGCGAGAGACCCAGTACTTC
abundance: -; len: 16; d_gene: TRBD2; j_gene: TRBJ2-2; v_gene: TRBV27; CDR3aa: CASSFGGLTYTGELFF; CDR3nt: TGTGCCAGCAGTTTCGGGGGACTAACGTACACCGGGGAGCTGTTTTTT
abundance: -; len: 14; d_gene: -; j_gene: TRBJ1-5; v_gene: TRBV5-5; CDR3aa: CASSLVGAGRPQHF; CDR3nt: TGTGCCAGCAGCTTGGTGGGAGCCGGGCGGCCCCAGCATTTT
abundance: -; len: 13; d_gene: -; j_gene: TRBJ2-1; v_gene: TRBV4-3; CDR3aa: CASSPSMKDEQFF; CDR3nt: TGCGCCAGCAGCCCTAGTATGAAAGATGAGCAGTTCTTC
abundance: -; len: 13; d_gene: -; j_gene: TRBJ2-3; v_gene: TRBV7-3; CDR3aa: CASSADLTDTQYF; CDR3nt: TGTGCCAGCAGCGCAGATCTCACAGATACGCAGTATTTT
abundance: -; len: 14; d_gene: TRBD1; j_gene: TRBJ2-7; v_gene: TRBV12-5; CDR3aa: CASGSGGGSYEQYF; CDR3nt: TGTGCTAGTGGTTCAGGGGGCGGAAGCTACGAGCAGTACTTC
abundance: -; len: 15; d_gene: TRBD1; j_gene: TRBJ2-1; v_gene: TRBV7-2; CDR3aa: CASSLRTGGKNEQFF; CDR3nt: TGTGCCAGCAGCTTACGGACAGGGGGCAAGAATGAGCAGTTCTTC
abundance: -; len: 13; d_gene: -; j_gene: TRBJ2-5; v_gene: TRBV6-4; CDR3aa: CASSARQGETQYF; CDR3nt: TGTGCCAGCAGTGCGCGGCAAGGAGAGACCCAGTACTTC
abundance: -; len: 14; d_gene: -; j_gene: TRBJ1-1; v_gene: TRBV11-2; CDR3aa: CASSFMFLNTEAFF; CDR3nt: TGTGCCAGCAGCTTTATGTTCCTGAACACTGAAGCTTTCTTT
abundance: -; len: 16; d_gene: -; j_gene: TRBJ2-2; v_gene: TRBV14; CDR3aa: CASSQNRGTNTGELFF; CDR3nt: TGTGCCAGCAGCCAAAACCGGGGGACGAACACCGGGGAGCTGTTTTTT
abundance: -; len: 11; d_gene: -; j_gene: TRBJ2-5; v_gene: TRBV6-5; CDR3aa: CASIGVETQYF; CDR3nt: TGTGCCAGCATAGGGGTAGAGACCCAGTACTTC
abundance: -; len: 14; d_gene: -; j_gene: TRBJ1-6; v_gene: TRBV5-1; CDR3aa: CASRNLGGNSPLHF; CDR3nt: TGCGCCAGCCGCAACCTCGGCGGGAATTCACCCCTCCACTTT
abundance: -; len: 16; d_gene: TRBD1; j_gene: TRBJ2-5; v_gene: TRBV4-1; CDR3aa: CASSQRDRGREETQYF; CDR3nt: TGCGCCAGCAGCCAACGGGACAGGGGAAGGGAAGAGACCCAGTACTTC
abundance: -; len: 15; d_gene: -; j_gene: TRBJ1-1; v_gene: TRBV6-5; CDR3aa: CASSYRVRGPTEAFF; CDR3nt: TGTGCCAGCAGTTACAGGGTCAGGGGCCCTACTGAAGCTTTCTTT
abundance: -; len: 15; d_gene: -; j_gene: TRBJ2-5; v_gene: TRBV5-1; CDR3aa: CASSLGLTIQETQYF; CDR3nt: TGCGCCAGCAGCTTGGGCCTGACAATCCAAGAGACCCAGTACTTC
abundance: few; len: 14; d_gene: TRBD1; j_gene: TRBJ2-7; v_gene: TRBV23-1; CDR3aa: CASSLRGQGHEQYF; CDR3nt: TGCGCCAGCAGTCTGAGGGGGCAGGGCCACGAGCAGTACTTC
abundance: once; len: 16; d_gene: -; j_gene: TRBJ1-1; v_gene: TRBV4-1; CDR3aa: CASSQDAGGANTEAFF; CDR3nt: TGCGCCAGCAGCCAAGATGCGGGGGGCGCGAACACTGAAGCTTTCTTT
abundance: -; len: 17; d_gene: TRBD1; j_gene: TRBJ1-2; v_gene: TRBV27; CDR3aa: CASSSRQGVARNYGYTF; CDR3nt: TGTGCCAGCAGTTCCCGACAGGGCGTGGCGCGGAACTATGGCTACACCTTC
abundance: -; len: 15; d_gene: TRBD2; j_gene: TRBJ2-5; v_gene: TRBV5-4; CDR3aa: CASSISSGSRETQYF; CDR3nt: TGTGCCAGCAGCATATCTAGCGGGAGTAGGGAGACCCAGTACTTC
abundance: -; len: 15; d_gene: -; j_gene: TRBJ2-5; v_gene: TRBV5-1; CDR3aa: CASWRDERAGETQYF; CDR3nt: TGCGCCAGCTGGAGGGATGAGAGGGCCGGGGAGACCCAGTACTTC
abundance: -; len: 13; d_gene: -; j_gene: TRBJ1-5; v_gene: TRBV6-6; CDR3aa: CASTWSGDQPQHF; CDR3nt: TGTGCCAGCACCTGGTCAGGGGACCAGCCCCAGCATTTT
abundance: few; len: 15; d_gene: TRBD1; j_gene: TRBJ1-5; v_gene: TRBV15; CDR3aa: CATSRGQGIDQPQHF; CDR3nt: TGTGCCACCAGCAGGGGACAGGGGATAGATCAGCCCCAGCATTTT
abundance: -; len: 16; d_gene: -; j_gene: TRBJ2-2; v_gene: TRBV5-1; CDR3aa: CASSLGPLGDTGELFF; CDR3nt: TGCGCCAGCAGCTTGGGACCACTCGGGGACACCGGGGAGCTGTTTTTT
abundance: -; len: 14; d_gene: -; j_gene: TRBJ1-2; v_gene: TRBV21-1; CDR3aa: CASSKAVGGGGYTF; CDR3nt: TGTGCCAGCAGCAAAGCCGTCGGCGGGGGCGGCTACACCTTC
abundance: -; len: 14; d_gene: -; j_gene: TRBJ2-2; v_gene: TRBV6-1; CDR3aa: CASSVARGTGELFF; CDR3nt: TGTGCCAGCAGTGTCGCGCGGGGCACCGGGGAGCTGTTTTTT
abundance: -; len: 12; d_gene: -; j_gene: TRBJ1-1; v_gene: TRBV10-3; CDR3aa: CAISDGNTEAFF; CDR3nt: TGTGCCATCAGTGACGGGAACACTGAAGCTTTCTTT
abundance: -; len: 18; d_gene: -; j_gene: TRBJ2-3; v_gene: TRBV6-1; CDR3aa: CASSEAIPGLLSTDTQYF; CDR3nt: TGTGCCAGCAGTGAAGCCATCCCGGGACTTCTCAGCACAGATACGCAGTATTTT
abundance: once; len: 15; d_gene: -; j_gene: TRBJ1-1; v_gene: TRBV11-3; CDR3aa: CASSPGLPASTEAFF; CDR3nt: TGTGCCAGCAGCCCCGGACTGCCTGCCAGCACTGAAGCTTTCTTT
abundance: many; len: 15; d_gene: -; j_gene: TRBJ1-1; v_gene: TRBV7-9; CDR3aa: CASSLGRGGLAEAFF; CDR3nt: TGTGCCAGCAGCTTAGGGAGGGGAGGGTTGGCTGAAGCTTTCTTT
abundance: few; len: 16; d_gene: TRBD1; j_gene: TRBJ2-3; v_gene: TRBV4-2; CDR3aa: CASSPQGAEGPDTQYF; CDR3nt: TGTGCCAGCAGCCCACAGGGGGCCGAGGGCCCAGATACGCAGTATTTT
abundance: -; len: 15; d_gene: TRBD1; j_gene: TRBJ2-7; v_gene: TRBV11-3; CDR3aa: CASSPGGTGKGEQYF; CDR3nt: TGTGCCAGCAGCCCAGGAGGGACAGGGAAAGGCGAGCAGTACTTC
abundance: -; len: 13; d_gene: TRBD1; j_gene: TRBJ2-7; v_gene: TRBV30; CDR3aa: CACDRESRYEQYF; CDR3nt: TGTGCCTGTGACAGGGAGTCACGGTACGAGCAGTACTTC
abundance: many; len: 15; d_gene: -; j_gene: TRBJ1-2; v_gene: TRBV4-1; CDR3aa: CASSQGGGVSYGYTF; CDR3nt: TGCGCCAGCAGCCAAGGCGGGGGGGTGAGCTATGGCTACACCTTC
abundance: -; len: 13; d_gene: -; j_gene: TRBJ2-5; v_gene: TRBV6-1; CDR3aa: CASSANRVETQYF; CDR3nt: TGTGCCAGCAGTGCTAACAGGGTGGAGACCCAGTACTTC
abundance: few; len: 14; d_gene: TRBD1; j_gene: TRBJ1-5; v_gene: TRBV6-5; CDR3aa: CASRGTGRNQPQHF; CDR3nt: TGTGCCAGCAGAGGGACAGGCCGCAATCAGCCCCAGCATTTT
abundance: once; len: 16; d_gene: -; j_gene: TRBJ1-5; v_gene: TRBV7-4; CDR3aa: CASSLVGSGGCQPQHF; CDR3nt: TGTGCCAGCAGCTTAGTGGGGTCCGGGGGTTGCCAGCCCCAGCATTTT
abundance: -; len: 17; d_gene: TRBD1; j_gene: TRBJ2-7; v_gene: TRBV6-4; CDR3aa: CASSPLVSRQGTYEQYF; CDR3nt: TGTGCCAGCAGTCCTCTCGTGTCCCGACAGGGAACCTACGAGCAGTACTTC
abundance: -; len: 14; d_gene: -; j_gene: TRBJ1-2; v_gene: TRBV28; CDR3aa: CASNPSGAGFGYTF; CDR3nt: TGTGCCAGCAATCCGAGCGGGGCGGGCTTTGGCTACACCTTC
abundance: -; len: 12; d_gene: -; j_gene: TRBJ2-7; v_gene: TRBV19; CDR3aa: CASSMGSYEQYF; CDR3nt: TGTGCCAGTAGTATGGGCAGCTACGAGCAGTACTTC
abundance: -; len: 16; d_gene: TRBD1; j_gene: TRBJ1-6; v_gene: TRBV6-5; CDR3aa: CASSYTGTGGNSPLHF; CDR3nt: TGTGCCAGCAGTTACACAGGGACAGGGGGTAATTCACCCCTCCACTTT